The 2 T cell receptor beta chains presented below share a single source sample, sequenced in a study of blood T cell repertoires in COVID-19. The method was immunoSEQ multiplex PCR; TCRdb's version includes in-frame clones alone and lacks a portion of them. The sample yields 250,000 to 350,000 clones, 85% to 90% seen once. The source material was peripheral blood. Receptors originate from a woman aged 50 to 60 with COVID-19, enrolled during active disease.

The chain couples TRBV19 to TRBJ2-1; TRBD2 might be the D (6 bases). Trimming cost V 6 bases and J 0 bases, with 12 bases left between them. CDR1 is LNHDA and CDR2 is SQIVND in the germline V gene (reference sequence). CDR3 length: 15 residues. The CDR3 region is CASSAISGSYNEQFF. The CDR3 bases are TGTGCCAGTAGCGCCATTAGCGGCTCCTACAATGAGCAGTTCTTC.

This chain links TRBV9 with TRBJ1-5; D may be TRBD1 (5 bases). Germline CDR1 and CDR2: SGDLS and YYNGEE. The CDR3 extends over 14 amino acids. With 4 bases removed from V and 5 bases from J, the gap between germline ends came to 13 bases. The CDR3 DNA reads TGTGCCAGCAGCCTAACGGGGGGATATCAGCCCCAGCATTTT. This codes for CASSLTGGYQPQHF.